The 31 T cell receptor beta chains presented below share a single source sample, sequenced in a study of blood T cell repertoires in COVID-19. Sequencing used immunoSEQ multiplex PCR; TCRdb keeps in-frame clones, though not all of them. The sample carries some 270,000 clones, approximately 85% recorded once. Sample: peripheral blood. These receptors all come from a human donor with COVID-19, enrolled during active disease. The donor label of this sample is uncertain.

V gene TRBV19 combines with J gene TRBJ1-2; 10 bases line up with TRBD1. J was trimmed by 6 bases and V by 3 bases; bases with no gene match: 10. Germline CDR1 is LNHDA and CDR2 is SQIVND (reference sequence). This CDR3 is 16 amino acids long. CDR3 sequence reads: CASSISLGTGADGYTF. For the CDR3, the DNA is TGTGCCAGTAGTATCTCACTCGGGACAGGGGCAGATGGCTACACCTTC.

This chain links TRBV10-1 with TRBJ2-1; D not resolved. CDR3 length: 16 residues. CDR1 is WNHNN and CDR2 is SYGVQD in the germline V gene (reference sequence). The V and J ends lost 10 bases and 4 bases respectively, with 23 bases between them. CDR3 bases: TGCGCCACCTCCAGTGAGGCAGCCGTCCCGTACAATGAGCAGTTCTTC. Its translation is CATSSEAAVPYNEQFF.

The chain recombines TRBV25-1 with TRBJ2-5; no clear D. CDR1 and CDR2 (germline): MGHDK, SYGVNS. The V end was cut by 4 bases, the J end by 4 bases, with 16 bases between. This CDR3 comprises 15 residues. The CDR3 loop reads CASSAVTPGRETQYF. In DNA form, the CDR3 reads TGTGCCAGCAGTGCCGTCACCCCCGGTCGAGAGACCCAGTACTTC. Full variable domain (outside the CDR3, taken from reference TRBV25-1 and TRBJ2-5): EADIYQTPRYLVIGTGKKITLECSQTMGHDKMYWYQQDPGMELHLIHYSYGVNSTEKGDLSSESTVSRIRTEHFPLTLESARPSHTSQYLCASSAVTPGRETQYFGPGTRLLVL.

The V gene is TRBV28, the J gene TRBJ1-1; 9 nucleotides line up with TRBD1. V lost 6 bases, J lost 6 bases, and 8 bases stayed unmatched. CDR1 and CDR2 from the germline V gene are MDHEN and SYDVKM. The CDR3 covers 14 residues. Here the CDR3 DNA reads TGTGCCAGCAGGGGGGACAGGGTAAACGCTGAAGCTTTCTTT. Protein: CASRGDRVNAEAFF. The entire variable domain, with the rest obtained from reference TRBV28 and TRBJ1-1, is as follows: DVKVTQSSRYLVKRTGEKVFLECVQDMDHENMFWYRQDPGLGLRLIYFSYDVKMKEKGDIPEGYSVSREKKERFSLILESASTNQTSMYLCASRGDRVNAEAFFGQGTRLTVV.

This chain joins TRBV6-5 and TRBJ1-5; possible D gene TRBD1, 5 bases. V dropped 10 bases and J dropped 7 bases, with 23 bases sitting between them. Germline loops: CDR1 MNHEY, CDR2 SVGAGI. The CDR3 covers 15 residues. CDR3 sequence reads: CAIPILDSANQPQHF. In nucleotides, the CDR3 is TGTGCCATCCCCATTCTCGACAGTGCCAACCAGCCCCAGCATTTT.

This clone was seen once. CDR3 in amino acids: CASSVSPGDTQYF. Here the CDR3 DNA reads TGTGCCAGCAGCGTATCCCCGGGAGATACGCAGTATTTT. This chain uses TRBV9 with TRBJ2-3; D not certain. Trimming removed 1 base at V and 5 bases at J, with 8 bases between. The CDR3 is 13 amino acids. The germline V gene encodes CDR1 SGDLS and CDR2 YYNGEE.

This sequence joins TRBV11-1 and TRBJ1-2, with a possible D match to TRBD1 (6 bases). The CDR3 has 15 residues. Germline values: CDR1 SGHAT, CDR2 FQDESV (reference sequence). Trimming shortened V by 5 bases and J by 0 bases, and 13 bases separated the two germline ends. The CDR3 DNA is TGTGCCAGCAGCCCAAACAGGGTTTCTAACTATGGCTACACCTTC. Protein product: CASSPNRVSNYGYTF.

This chain joins TRBV15 and TRBJ2-5; D is possibly TRBD2 (5 bases). This CDR3 is 16 amino acids long. V dropped 0 bases and J dropped 3 bases, with 14 bases sitting between them. The V gene's germline CDR1 is LNHNV and CDR2 YYDKDF (reference sequence). The CDR3 region is CATSREVGADKETQYF. In nucleotides, the CDR3 is TGTGCCACCAGCAGAGAGGTGGGAGCGGATAAAGAGACCCAGTACTTC.

This sequence joins TRBV11-2 and TRBJ1-1; D ambiguous. V was cut by 1 base and J by 3 bases, with 9 bases left in between. Per germline, CDR1 SGHAT and CDR2 FQNNGV. CDR3 length: 14 residues. The CDR3 nucleotides read TGTGCCAGCAGCTTAGCCCCATCGGACACTGAAGCTTTCTTT. This encodes CASSLAPSDTEAFF.

The table lists this clone with a count of one. The rearrangement links TRBV7-3 to TRBJ2-1, with a tentative D call TRBD1 (6 bases). The CDR3 has 16 residues. With 5 bases removed from V and 1 base from J, the gap between germline ends came to 15 bases. Looked up from germline, CDR1 is SGHTA and CDR2 is FQGTGA. The DNA of the CDR3 is TGTGCCAGCAGCGTAAACGCCGGGACATCCTACAATGAGCAGTTCTTC. This codes for CASSVNAGTSYNEQFF.

This clone was found a few times. This chain uses TRBV6-1 with TRBJ1-3, with D possibly being TRBD1 (5 bases). CDR1 and CDR2 (germline): MNHNS, SASEGT. This CDR3 has 15 amino acids. Trimming cost V 3 bases and J 0 bases, with 9 bases left between them. The CDR3 loop reads CASSESRGSGNTIYF. The CDR3 bases are TGTGCCAGCAGTGAGTCAAGGGGCTCTGGAAACACCATATATTTT.

The chain is built from TRBV28 and TRBJ2-2; D is possibly TRBD1 (6 bases). V lost 6 bases to trimming and J lost 6 bases, with 14 bases between them. The CDR3 totals 14 residues. Per germline, CDR1 MDHEN and CDR2 SYDVKM. The CDR3 DNA reads as TGTGCCAGCAGACCGCAGGGGAATTCCGGGGAGCTGTTTTTT. Translating gives CASRPQGNSGELFF.

The chain uses TRBV9 and TRBJ2-3, with 8 positions matching TRBD2. Germline assignment: CDR1 SGDLS and CDR2 YYNGEE. Unmatched junction bases numbered 6, after V lost 4 bases and J lost 2 bases. The CDR3 is 15 amino acids. The chain's CDR3 is CASSRLAGTTDTQYF. CDR3 nucleotides: TGTGCCAGCAGCCGCCTAGCGGGTACCACAGATACGCAGTATTTT.

The V call is TRBV7-9, the J call TRBJ2-7; 8 nucleotides agree with TRBD1. Germline V gene lookup returns CDR1 SEHNR and CDR2 FQNEAQ (reference sequence). The trim removed 1 base at V and 2 bases at J, leaving 7 bases unmatched. The CDR3 extends over 16 amino acids. CDR3 amino acids: CASSLGRTGIPYEQYF. Here the CDR3 DNA reads TGTGCCAGCAGCTTAGGGAGGACAGGGATCCCCTACGAGCAGTACTTC.

The chain links TRBV10-2 to TRBJ1-6; no clear D. The germline V gene has CDR1 WSHSY and CDR2 SAAADI. This CDR3 is built from 14 residues. The ends were cut back, 4 bases at V and 7 bases at J, with 11 bases in the middle. CDR3 nucleotides: TGCGCCAGCAGTGGAACCCGAGGGAATTCACCCCTCCACTTT. The encoded protein is CASSGTRGNSPLHF.

V is TRBV5-4 and J is TRBJ1-1, with D possibly matching TRBD1 (5 bases). V shed 0 bases and J shed 1 base, with 10 bases lying between them. Germline CDR1 is SGHNT and CDR2 is YYREEE (reference sequence). This CDR3 contains 15 residues. The CDR3 here is CASSLDLDRNTEAFF. CDR3 nucleotides: TGTGCCAGCAGCTTGGATTTAGACAGGAACACTGAAGCTTTCTTT.

V is TRBV5-1 and J is TRBJ2-3; 13 bases are a match to TRBD2. In germline, CDR1 is SGHRS, CDR2 YFSETQ. The CDR3 covers 16 residues. Unmatched junction bases numbered 6, after V lost 3 bases and J lost 5 bases. CDR3 amino acids: CASSSLAGGEVDTQYF. CDR3 sequence (DNA): TGCGCCAGCAGCTCACTAGCGGGAGGGGAGGTAGATACGCAGTATTTT. Supplemented by reference TRBV5-1 and TRBJ2-3, the full variable domain reads KAGVTQTPRYLIKTRGQQVTLSCSPISGHRSVSWYQQTPGQGLQFLFEYFSETQRNKGNFPGRFSGRQFSNSRSEMNVSTLELGDSALYLCASSSLAGGEVDTQYFGPGTRLTVL.

This clone has a handful of counts. CDR3 amino acids: CAISELLGLAGSKEQFF. CDR3 coding DNA: TGTGCCATCAGTGAGCTATTGGGACTAGCGGGATCCAAAGAGCAGTTCTTC. The J gene is TRBJ2-1, the V gene TRBV10-3; TRBD2 aligns across 13 bases. The CDR3 length is 17 residues. The ends lost 2 bases at V and 10 bases at J; junction bases unmatched: 11. CDR1 is ENHRY, CDR2 SYGVKD, per germline.

This clone appeared a single time. V and J are TRBV19 and TRBJ2-3; tentatively, D is TRBD2 (7 bases). The germline V and J ends were trimmed by 3 bases and 9 bases, with 19 bases remaining between them. The germline V gene encodes CDR1 LNHDA and CDR2 SQIVND (reference sequence). CDR3 size: 15 residues. CDR3 sequence reads: CASSMVTGWGGTQYF. The CDR3 DNA is TGTGCCAGTAGTATGGTCACAGGGTGGGGAGGGACGCAGTATTTT.

The chain combines TRBV18 with TRBJ2-7; D remains ambiguous. The V end lost 2 bases, the J end lost 5 bases, and 10 bases lay between the germline ends. Germline V gene data show CDR1 as KGHSH and CDR2 as LQKENI. CDR3 length: 13 amino acids. The CDR3: CASSPGPRDEQYF. As DNA, the CDR3 is TGTGCCAGCTCACCAGGTCCCCGGGACGAGCAGTACTTC. Complete variable domain (other parts from reference TRBV18 and TRBJ2-7): NAGVMQNPRHLVRRRGQEARLRCSPMKGHSHVYWYRQLPEEGLKFMVYLQKENIIDESGMPKERFSAEFPKEGPSILRIQQVVRGDSAAYFCASSPGPRDEQYFGPGTRLTVT.

This chain links TRBV7-2 with TRBJ2-1; perhaps TRBD2 as D (6 bases). The germline V and J ends were trimmed by 5 bases and 9 bases, with 23 bases remaining between them. The CDR3 is 16 amino acids. Germline CDR1 SGHTA, CDR2 FQGNSA. CDR3: CASSLIEQMGEVEQFF. The DNA of the CDR3 is TGTGCCAGCAGCCTCATCGAGCAGATGGGGGAGGTTGAGCAGTTCTTC.

The V gene is TRBV7-9, the J gene TRBJ2-7, with 8 nucleotides matching TRBD2. Germline V CDR1 and CDR2: SEHNR, FQNEAQ (reference sequence). The junction had 4 bases not matched to a gene; V was cut back by 1 base and J by 5 bases. This CDR3 is 14 amino acids long. Written as DNA, the CDR3 is TGTGCCAGCAGCTTAGGACTAGCGACCCACGAGCAGTACTTC. This codes for CASSLGLATHEQYF. The full variable domain, rest sourced from reference TRBV7-9 and TRBJ2-7, is DTGVSQNPRHKITKRGQNVTFRCDPISEHNRLYWYRQTLGQGPEFLTYFQNEAQLEKSRLLSDRFSAERPKGSFSTLEIQRTEQGDSAMYLCASSLGLATHEQYFGPGTRLTVT.

The chain links TRBV30 to TRBJ1-2; D unclear. Germline V lookup: CDR1 GTSNPN, CDR2 SVGIG (reference sequence). The CDR3 is 16 amino acids. Trimming shortened V by 1 base and J by 3 bases, and 18 bases separated the two germline ends. The CDR3 loop is CAWSGPQRQVYYGYTF. DNA of the CDR3: TGTGCCTGGAGTGGGCCCCAAAGGCAGGTGTACTATGGCTACACCTTC.

The CDR3 bases are TGTGCCATCAGTGGGCAGATCAATTCACCCCTCCACTTT. Its translation: CAISGQINSPLHF. The J gene is TRBJ1-6, the V gene TRBV10-3; no clear D gene. The CDR3 runs 13 residues. From germline, CDR1 is ENHRY and CDR2 SYGVKD. V shed 4 bases and J shed 7 bases, with 8 bases lying between them.

The chain carries TRBV5-5 and TRBJ2-7, with 7 bases lining up with TRBD2. The V and J ends lost 5 bases and 4 bases, in that order; junction bases with no gene match: 9. The CDR3 extends over 14 amino acids. Germline CDR1 is SGHKS and CDR2 is YYEKEE (reference sequence). Here the CDR3 DNA reads TGTGCCAGCAGTCCCCCGGGACTACTTTACGAGCAGTACTTC. Its translation: CASSPPGLLYEQYF.

V gene TRBV29-1 combines with J gene TRBJ1-2, with TRBD1 matching 9 bases. Losses at the gene ends were 6 bases for V and 7 bases for J; bases not matched to a gene: 6. Germline CDR1 SQVTM, CDR2 ANQGSEA. This CDR3 spans 12 amino acids. CDR3 residues: CSVQGALSGYTF. CDR3 bases: TGCAGCGTACAGGGGGCTTTGAGTGGCTACACCTTC.

The CDR3 loop is CASSHRGRYTEAFF. The CDR3 nucleotides read TGTGCCAGCAGCCACAGGGGAAGGTACACTGAAGCTTTCTTT. The genes are TRBV3-1 (or the pseudogene TRBV3-2) and TRBJ1-1, with D tentatively TRBD1 (6 bases). CDR1 and CDR2 from the germline V gene are LGHDT and YNNKEL (reference sequence). This CDR3 is 14 amino acids long. Trimming shortened V by 3 bases and J by 3 bases, and 11 bases separated the two germline ends.

V gene TRBV6-2 or TRBV6-3 combines with J gene TRBJ1-2, with D tentatively TRBD1 (5 bases). CDR1 MNHEY and CDR2 SVGEGT come from the germline V gene. V was trimmed by 5 bases and J by 3 bases, leaving 7 bases between them. The CDR3 covers 12 residues. The CDR3 region has the DNA TGTGCCAGCAGTGACAGTTACTATGGCTACACCTTC. This encodes CASSDSYYGYTF.

The sample holds one count of this clone. This CDR3 is CATSDSTGDNSPLHF. The CDR3 nucleotides read TGTGCCACCAGTGATTCGACAGGGGATAATTCACCCCTCCACTTT. V gene TRBV24-1 combines with J gene TRBJ1-6; 8 bases match TRBD1. With V trimmed by 2 bases and J by 5 bases, 1 base remained unmatched. The CDR3 has 15 amino acids. Germline V CDR1 and CDR2: KGHDR, SFDVKD.

This clone was counted once. The rearrangement links TRBV28 to TRBJ1-2; TRBD1 matches at 7 bases. Germline V gene sequence: CDR1 MDHEN, CDR2 SYDVKM. CDR3 length: 15 residues. The J segment lost 1 base and the V segment lost 1 base, leaving 3 bases of the junction unmatched. The CDR3 is CASSLYRGGNYGYTF. The CDR3 coding sequence is TGTGCCAGCAGTTTATACAGGGGAGGTAACTATGGCTACACCTTC.

In the case of this clone: Just one base apart from a much larger clone, this may be a read error. The rearrangement links TRBV11-2 to TRBJ1-3, with TRBD1 matching over 7 bases. Trimming took 3 bases from V and 0 from J; bases not matched to a gene: 2. Germline V gives CDR1 SGHAT, CDR2 FQNNGV. The CDR3 length is 15 residues. The CDR3 loop reads CASSLGTVSGNTIYF. The CDR3 coding sequence is TGTGCCAGCAGCTTGGGGACAGTCTCTGGAAACACCATATATTTT.